The 27 T cell receptor beta chains listed next were all sequenced from one sample in a study of Ad26.COV2.S vaccination and SARS-CoV-2 variants (dated by TCRdb to 2020 to 2022). The library was produced with the immunoSEQ multiplex PCR assay. The immuneACCESS repertoire file appears here via TCRdb, limited to in-frame rearrangements. These files lack a portion of the clones; in checked studies, under half of the deficit traces to unresolved V genes, and the cause of the others is not known. In all, the sample holds about 350,000 clones, and roughly 81% of those were seen once. Of the sample, 2.5% to 3.5% falls within the top ten clones. Taken with the paper, the label for treatment or condition translates to: around 19 received Ad26.COV2.S at low or high dose, single or two shots; a few received placebo; per-sample allocation not given. Repertoires of vaccine and placebo recipients were sequenced from samples taken on day 63 after the first injection.

Material: peripheral blood, obtained in a trial of Ad26.COV2.S vaccine versus placebo. The receptors were sampled from a person between 18 and 65 years old who received the Ad26.COV2.S COVID-19 vaccine or a placebo.

The rearrangement joins TRBV6-2 or TRBV6-3 to TRBJ2-7; D could derive from TRBD1 or TRBD2 (6 bases each). CDR3 length: 17 residues. CDR1 is MNHEY and CDR2 is SVGEGT in the germline V gene. V lost 2 bases and J lost 2, with 19 bases in between. The chain's CDR3 is CASSYRRAGHITYEQYF. DNA of the CDR3: TGTGCCAGCAGTTACCGAAGGGCGGGACACATCACCTACGAGCAGTACTTC.

The rearrangement joins TRBV2 to TRBJ1-2; the D gene is possibly TRBD1 (6 bases). The CDR3 sequence is 14 residues long. Trimming left V 7 bases short and J 7 bases short, with 19 bases between. Germline CDR1 is SNHLY and CDR2 is FYNNEI. CDR3 nucleotide sequence: TGTGCCAGCATATTCGACCAGGGGAGGGGTGGCTACACCTTC. Its protein is CASIFDQGRGGYTF.

The chain carries TRBV7-2 and TRBJ1-5; the D gene is possibly TRBD1 (6 bases). V was clipped by 5 bases and J by 8 bases, with 13 bases between them. The CDR3 is made up of 13 amino acids. In germline, CDR1 is SGHTA, CDR2 FQGNSA. The CDR3 coding sequence is TGTGCCAGCAGCAAAGAGAGGGGGGAGCCCCAGCATTTT. This encodes CASSKERGEPQHF. Based on the CDR3 plus reference TRBV7-2 and TRBJ1-5, the full variable domain is GAGVSQSPSNKVTEKGKDVELRCDPISGHTALYWYRQSLGQGLEFLIYFQGNSAPDKSGLPSDRFSAERTGGSVSTLTIQRTQQEDSAVYLCASSKERGEPQHFGDGTRLSIL.

This clone occurred a few times. Its ends do not fully match the called genes, so a read error is possible. This chain uses TRBV7-7 with TRBJ2-2; D gene unclear. Germline V gene data show CDR1 as SSHAT and CDR2 as FNYEAQ (reference sequence). The CDR3 is made up of 12 amino acids. The CDR3 loop is CASSAFAGELFF. CDR3 DNA sequence: TGTGCTAGCAGCGCATTCGCCGGGGAGCTGTTTTTT.

The CDR3 loop reads CSDRGQPQHF. Here the CDR3 DNA reads TGCAGCGACAGAGGACAGCCCCAGCATTTT. The genes are TRBV20-1 and TRBJ1-5, with D perhaps matching TRBD1 (5 bases). Germline loops: CDR1 DFQATT, CDR2 SNEGSKA (reference sequence). CDR3 size: 10 residues.

J is TRBJ1-1 and V is TRBV27; the D is unclear. Germline values: CDR1 MNHEY, CDR2 SMNVEV (reference sequence). This CDR3 contains 14 residues. The V end was cut by 5 bases, the J end by 4 bases, with 14 bases between. CDR3 nucleotide sequence: TGTGCCAGCAGTGATCAACGTGGCCCCACTGAAGCTTTCTTT. This translates into CASSDQRGPTEAFF.

By sample share, this clone is medium-sized. The chain has TRBV10-2 and TRBJ1-2, with TRBD1 matching over 8 bases. The germline gives CDR1 WSHSY, CDR2 SAAADI. The ends lost 2 bases at V and 5 bases at J; junction bases unmatched: 4. The CDR3 is 14 amino acids. The chain's CDR3 is CASSEGQGGYGYTF. As DNA, the CDR3 is TGCGCCAGCAGTGAGGGACAGGGAGGTTATGGCTACACCTTC.

This chain uses TRBV28 with TRBJ2-4; D remains ambiguous. This CDR3 is built from 11 residues. Germline V CDR1 and CDR2: MDHEN, SYDVKM. V shed 3 bases and J shed 13 bases, with 10 bases lying between them. In DNA form, the CDR3 reads TGTGCCAGCAGTTTCAATGTGGAACAGTACTTC. Translated, it gives CASSFNVEQYF. The full variable domain, rest sourced from reference TRBV28 and TRBJ2-4, is DVKVTQSSRYLVKRTGEKVFLECVQDMDHENMFWYRQDPGLGLRLIYFSYDVKMKEKGDIPEGYSVSREKKERFSLILESASTNQTSMYLCASSFNVEQYFGAGTRLSVL.

V and J are TRBV3-1 (or the pseudogene TRBV3-2) and TRBJ1-5; 11 nucleotides line up with TRBD1. J lost 5 bases, V lost 5 bases, and 5 bases had no gene match. The CDR3 is 15 amino acids. CDR1 is LGHDT and CDR2 is YNNKEL in the germline V gene (reference sequence). The CDR3 loop is CASSAGTGGYQPQHF. CDR3 DNA: TGTGCCAGCAGCGCAGGGACAGGGGGGTATCAGCCCCAGCATTTT.

This clone has only one observation. The rearrangement uses TRBV12-3 or TRBV12-4 and TRBJ2-7; D unclear. The CDR3 contains 11 residues. Trimming cost V 7 bases and J 5 bases, with 9 bases left between them. CDR3 DNA sequence: TGTGCCAGCACCGGGTTCCACGAGCAGTACTTC. The encoded protein is CASTGFHEQYF.

This chain links TRBV5-1 with TRBJ1-1; D is ambiguous. This CDR3 spans 15 amino acids. Trimming removed 3 bases from V and 0 bases from J, with 12 bases in between. Germline lookup yields CDR1 SGHRS and CDR2 YFSETQ. The CDR3 region has the DNA TGCGCCAGCAGCTCACAGAGGGAAATGAACACTGAAGCTTTCTTT. Amino acid sequence: CASSSQREMNTEAFF.

The rearrangement links TRBV24-1 to TRBJ2-2; TRBD2 agrees at 7 bases. The CDR3 is made up of 17 amino acids. Looked up from germline, CDR1 is KGHDR and CDR2 is SFDVKD. V lost 0 bases, J lost 5 bases, and 8 bases stayed unmatched. The DNA for the CDR3 is TGTGCCACCAGTGATTTGTTCTCGAGGGAGGGTACCGGGGAGCTGTTTTTT. It codes for CATSDLFSREGTGELFF.

V is TRBV6-2 or TRBV6-3 and J is TRBJ2-7, with D maybe TRBD2 (5 bases). The CDR3 length is 15 residues. From germline, CDR1 is MNHEY and CDR2 SVGEGT. The V end was cut by 2 bases, the J end by 0 bases, with 11 bases between. CDR3: CASSYPTRDSYEQYF. The CDR3 coding sequence is TGTGCCAGCAGTTACCCAACCCGGGACTCCTACGAGCAGTACTTC.

J is TRBJ2-1 and V is TRBV3-1 (or the pseudogene TRBV3-2); D remains ambiguous. V dropped 2 bases and J dropped 4 bases, with 12 bases sitting between them. CDR1 and CDR2 from the germline V gene are LGHDT and YNNKEL (reference sequence). The CDR3 has 15 residues. CDR3 nucleotides: TGTGCCAGCAGCCAAAGGCCACTACAATACAATGAGCAGTTCTTC. Protein product: CASSQRPLQYNEQFF.

The genes are TRBV27 and TRBJ1-2; a possible D gene is TRBD1 (5 bases). The germline gives CDR1 MNHEY, CDR2 SMNVEV (reference sequence). The CDR3 has 15 residues. Trimming removed 7 bases at V and 0 bases at J, with 15 bases between. CDR3 protein: CASNSQGRTNYGYTF. The DNA of the CDR3 is TGTGCCAGCAATTCTCAGGGACGGACTAACTATGGCTACACCTTC.

DNA of the CDR3: TGCGCCAGCAGCCTCCGACTAGCGGGAGGGGACTCCTACGAGCAGTACTTC. This gives the protein CASSLRLAGGDSYEQYF. V is TRBV5-1 and J is TRBJ2-7; 14 nucleotides align to TRBD2. In germline, CDR1 is SGHRS, CDR2 YFSETQ. The CDR3 has 17 residues. The junction had 6 bases not matched to a gene; V was cut back by 4 bases and J by 0 bases.

CDR3 DNA sequence: TGCAGCGTTGCGGGGTCCTACGAGCAGTACTTC. It yields the protein CSVAGSYEQYF. V gene TRBV29-1 combines with J gene TRBJ2-7; D may be TRBD2 (5 bases). With 4 bases removed from V and 1 base from J, the gap between germline ends came to 5 bases. Germline lookup yields CDR1 SQVTM and CDR2 ANQGSEA. The CDR3 totals 11 residues.

The rearrangement joins TRBV12-3 or TRBV12-4 to TRBJ2-7; D not resolved. The CDR3 spans 12 residues. The V end lost 7 bases, the J end lost 2 bases, and 9 bases lay between the germline ends. The CDR3 DNA reads as TGTGCCAGCACCAGAGACACCTACGAGCAGTACTTC. The encoded protein is CASTRDTYEQYF.

The rearrangement joins TRBV10-3 to TRBJ1-4; a weak D match, TRBD1 (5 bases). This CDR3 region has 16 residues. Germline CDR1 and CDR2: ENHRY and SYGVKD. V was trimmed by 3 bases and J by 4 bases, leaving 15 bases between them. CDR3: CAISDATGTFNEKLFF. Here the CDR3 DNA reads TGTGCCATCAGTGACGCCACTGGGACCTTTAATGAAAAACTGTTTTTT.

CDR3 coding DNA: TGTGCCAGAGCCAGGTCAGGGGACAATTCACCCCTCCACTTT. Translating it yields CARARSGDNSPLHF. The chain carries TRBV2 and TRBJ1-6, with D possibly being TRBD1 (6 bases). The CDR3 extends over 14 amino acids. V lost 9 bases, J lost 7 bases, and 16 bases lay in between. The germline V gene encodes CDR1 SNHLY and CDR2 FYNNEI.

The chain recombines TRBV19 with TRBJ2-1; 7 nucleotides match TRBD2. The J segment lost 0 bases and the V segment lost 4 bases, leaving 3 bases of the junction unmatched. The CDR3 runs 15 residues. Germline loops: CDR1 LNHDA, CDR2 SQIVND (reference sequence). The CDR3 loop is CASSTRTSSYNEQFF. Written as DNA, the CDR3 is TGTGCCAGTAGTACAAGGACTAGCTCCTACAATGAGCAGTTCTTC.

The V call is TRBV28, the J call TRBJ2-7; D is undetermined. V was shortened by 4 bases and J by 9 bases, with 16 bases between the two germline ends. CDR3 size: 13 residues. Germline loops: CDR1 MDHEN, CDR2 SYDVKM. The CDR3 is CASSSTPAMAQYF. The CDR3 DNA reads as TGTGCCAGCAGTTCGACCCCGGCGATGGCGCAGTACTTC.

This chain uses TRBV5-6 with TRBJ2-7; D is undetermined. From germline, CDR1 is SGHDT and CDR2 YYEEEE. This CDR3 has 12 amino acids. The germline V and J ends were trimmed by 2 bases and 7 bases, with 10 bases remaining between them. For the CDR3, the DNA is TGTGCCAGCAGCTTAGGGTTCTTGGAGCAGTACTTC. This codes for CASSLGFLEQYF. Full variable domain (remainder filled in from reference TRBV5-6 and TRBJ2-7): DAGVTQSPTHLIKTRGQQVTLRCSPKSGHDTVSWYQQALGQGPQFIFQYYEEEERQRGNFPDRFSGHQFPNYSSELNVNALLLGDSALYLCASSLGFLEQYFGPGTRLTVT.

This clone was seen only a few times. The V gene is TRBV14, the J gene TRBJ2-7; the match to TRBD1 covers 9 bases. CDR1 is SGHDN and CDR2 is FVKESK in the germline V gene. The V gene end was trimmed by 4 bases and the J gene end by 5 bases; junction bases not matched to a gene: 3. CDR3 size: 13 residues. The CDR3 reads CASSPDRGNEQYF. The CDR3 region has the DNA TGTGCCAGCAGCCCCGACAGGGGGAACGAGCAGTACTTC.

V gene TRBV29-1 combines with J gene TRBJ2-4, with 7 positions matching TRBD1. Germline V gives CDR1 SQVTM, CDR2 ANQGSEA. V was clipped by 3 bases and J by 9 bases; unmatched bases: 2. The CDR3 spans 11 residues. This CDR3 is CSVDSGGIQYF. In nucleotides, the CDR3 is TGCAGCGTTGATTCAGGGGGCATTCAGTACTTC.

This clone was counted a few times. The V call is TRBV30, the J call TRBJ1-5; TRBD1 agrees at 7 bases. The CDR3 covers 15 residues. Trimming removed 2 bases from V and 0 bases from J; junction bases left unmatched: 4. Germline V gene lookup returns CDR1 GTSNPN and CDR2 SVGIG (reference sequence). In DNA, the CDR3 is TGTGCCTGGAGTACCGGGACAGTTAGCAATCAGCCCCAGCATTTT. Translated: CAWSTGTVSNQPQHF.

This sequence joins TRBV10-1 and TRBJ2-3; 7 bases line up with TRBD2. This CDR3 contains 18 residues. Germline-derived CDR1 and CDR2 are WNHNN and SYGVQD (reference sequence). Unmatched junction bases numbered 16, after V lost 2 bases and J lost 5 bases. CDR3 amino acids: CASSEGVGAVASGDTQYF. DNA for the CDR3: TGCGCCAGCAGTGAGGGGGTTGGAGCTGTGGCTAGCGGAGATACGCAGTATTTT.